This TCR beta chain was obtained from a study of OX40 agonist ivuxolimab in advanced cancers. Anyone with autoimmune disease history or systemic immunosuppression was excluded. Findings and limits, study-wide: Certain nonresponding patients likewise had low normalized T-cell clonal expansion.

Of note for this clone: Its antigen is currently unknown.

Clones were read by immunoSEQ multiplex PCR, and TCRdb kept only the in-frame ones, dropping some. The data hold tens of thousands of clones, with just over 90% observed a single time. CDR1 is MDHEN and CDR2 is SYDVKM in the germline V gene. Between the trimmed V and J ends, which lost 8 bases and 3 bases, there was a span of 16 bases. This CDR3 is 14 amino acids long. This chain uses TRBV28 with TRBJ1-1; possibly TRBD1 for D (6 bases). The clonotype comes from an adult with an advanced solid tumor such as melanoma, head and neck, liver or kidney cancer. Sample: CD4+ or CD8+ T cells sorted from blood, taken in a trial of the OX40 agonist ivuxolimab. The DNA of the CDR3 is TGTGCCAGCGGGGTAGGGGGGGCATACACTGAAGCTTTCTTT. It translates to CASGVGGAYTEAFF.